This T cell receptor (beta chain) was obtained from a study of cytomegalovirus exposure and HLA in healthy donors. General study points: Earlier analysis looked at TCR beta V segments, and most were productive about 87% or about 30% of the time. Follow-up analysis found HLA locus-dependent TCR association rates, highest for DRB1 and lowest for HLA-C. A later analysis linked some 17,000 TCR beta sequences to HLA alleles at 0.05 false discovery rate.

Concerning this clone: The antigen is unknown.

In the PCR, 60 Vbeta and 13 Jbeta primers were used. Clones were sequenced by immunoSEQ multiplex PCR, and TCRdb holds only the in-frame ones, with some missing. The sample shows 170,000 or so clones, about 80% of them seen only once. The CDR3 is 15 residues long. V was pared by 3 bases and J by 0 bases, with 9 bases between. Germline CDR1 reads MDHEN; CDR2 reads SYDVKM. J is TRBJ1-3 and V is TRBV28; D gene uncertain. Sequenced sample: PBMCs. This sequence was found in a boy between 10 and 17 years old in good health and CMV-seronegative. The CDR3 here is CASSFPQSSGNTIYF. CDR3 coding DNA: TGTGCCAGCAGTTTTCCACAGAGCTCTGGAAACACCATATATTTT. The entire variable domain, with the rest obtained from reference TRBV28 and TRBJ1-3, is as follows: DVKVTQSSRYLVKRTGEKVFLECVQDMDHENMFWYRQDPGLGLRLIYFSYDVKMKEKGDIPEGYSVSREKKERFSLILESASTNQTSMYLCASSFPQSSGNTIYFGEGSWLTVV.